This note documents a single TCR beta chain sequence. V was pared by 2 bases and J by 6 bases, with 7 bases of the junction left unmatched. CDR3 length: 16 residues. Germline-derived CDR1 and CDR2 are SGHNT and YENEEA. The PCR was carried out with 60 Vbeta primers and 13 Jbeta primers. The data were produced by immunoSEQ multiplex PCR, yet TCRdb's version contains in-frame clones alone and is incomplete. The table includes under 200,000 clones, 78% detected once. This entry is derived from a study of cytomegalovirus exposure and HLA in healthy donors. This sequence joins TRBV11-3 and TRBJ2-1, with 10 bases aligning to TRBD1. Material for sequencing was PBMCs. This receptor was taken from a woman aged 45-65 years in good health and CMV-seropositive. CDR3 loop: CASSLSLGTGVNEQFF. The CDR3 DNA is TGTGCCAGCAGCTTATCCCTCGGGACAGGGGTCAATGAGCAGTTCTTC.